Described below is a single T cell receptor (beta chain) sequence and its context. What it binds is unknown. Primers for the PCR totalled 60 Vbeta and 13 Jbeta. The method was immunoSEQ multiplex PCR; TCRdb's version includes in-frame clones alone and lacks a portion of them. The table has 160,000 or so clones, 82% seen once. This record belongs to a study of cytomegalovirus exposure and HLA in healthy donors. Looked up from germline, CDR1 is MNHEY and CDR2 is SMNVEV (reference sequence). V gave up 5 bases and J gave up 0 bases; unmatched junction bases: 6. The CDR3 contains 16 residues. Study observations and caveats: Researchers left out some V segments, among them TRBV6-2 and TRBV6-3, as indistinguishable. Evidence from a later analysis indicated that most CMV-associated TCR beta chains looked HLA-restricted. Later on, an analysis found that several of the most significant clusters appeared to be linked to common viral pathogens, which included parvovirus B19. Confirmation in vitro established that three CMV-associated chains were specific for CMV antigens.

The chain recombines TRBV27 with TRBJ1-3; the match to TRBD1 covers 8 bases. Sequenced material: PBMCs. The clonotype was recovered from a woman in her 50s in good health and CMV-seronegative. DNA of the CDR3: TGTGCCAGCAGTATGGGACAGGTGAACTCTGGAAACACCATATATTTT. Its protein is CASSMGQVNSGNTIYF.